This paragraph covers one T cell receptor (beta chain) sequence. Antigen: not known. The sample has other DNA sequences that encode this CDR3 too. Germline CDR1 is MNHEY and CDR2 is SVGAGI. Trimming stripped 9 bases from V and 0 bases from J, with 6 bases between. This CDR3 is 11 amino acids long. Sequenced material consisted of expressed TCRB transcripts (all of the isolated RNA was reverse transcribed). Only in-frame clones appear in the TCRdb table, and some are missing; sequencing was by immunoSEQ multiplex PCR. The sample has about 370,000 clones, 9.6% seen once; the top ten hold 0.55% to 0.75%. The entry originates in a study of beta chain features in type 1 diabetes. Findings of the study overall: Among type 1 diabetes patients, VDJ junctions had fewer insertions and more deletions. Among all four CD4+ subsets, Type 1 diabetes patients had TCRB CDR3s that were moderately but significantly shorter.

Sequencing was carried out using central memory CD4+ T cells from blood. The V and J genes are TRBV6-5 and TRBJ2-7, with D possibly matching TRBD2 (5 bases). This TCR came from a man under 40 with type 1 diabetes. CDR3 residues: CASRGSYEQYF. CDR3 in DNA: TGTGCCAGTCGGGGCTCCTACGAGCAGTACTTC.